This is a list of T cell receptor beta chains from one sample in a study of OX40 agonist ivuxolimab in advanced cancers. Only in-frame clones appear in the TCRdb table, and some are missing; sequencing was by immunoSEQ multiplex PCR. The repertoire consists of about 80,000 clones, with around 80% occurring once and the leading ten covering about 0.71%. This specimen consisted of CD4+ or CD8+ T cells sorted from blood, obtained in a trial of the OX40 agonist ivuxolimab. These receptors all stem from an adult with an advanced solid tumor such as melanoma, head and neck, liver or kidney cancer. Both conserved end residues are part of each CDR3. D genes are given only for firm matches. Size is stated for part of the rows, as once, few or many counts, or as a class when the clone is expanded.

.,TRBV7-9,15,TRBJ2-3,TRBD1,CASSYGTGEADTQYF,TGTGCCAGCAGCTATGGGACAGGGGAAGCAGATACGCAGTATTTT
.,TRBV9,18,TRBJ1-4,.,CASSAGVGGILTNEKLFF,TGTGCCAGCAGCGCCGGGGTCGGGGGCATCTTAACTAATGAAAAACTGTTTTTT
.,TRBV4-3,18,TRBJ1-4,TRBD1,CASSQAGDSISTNEKLFF,TGCGCCAGCAGCCAAGCCGGGGACAGCATATCAACTAATGAAAAACTGTTTTTT
.,TRBV6-1,15,TRBJ2-2,.,CASRPGTANTGELFF,TGTGCCAGCAGGCCCGGAACAGCGAACACCGGGGAGCTGTTTTTT
.,TRBV4-1,12,TRBJ1-2,.,CASSQYQGGYTF,TGCGCCAGCAGCCAATATCAGGGGGGCTACACCTTC
.,TRBV4-3,15,TRBJ1-1,TRBD1,CASSQSGTGDTEAFF,TGCGCCAGCAGCCAATCCGGGACAGGAGACACTGAAGCTTTCTTT
few,TRBV15,15,TRBJ1-2,TRBD1,CATSPNDRVGYGYTF,TGTGCCACCAGTCCAAACGACAGGGTCGGCTATGGCTACACCTTC
.,TRBV11-3,15,TRBJ2-7,.,CASSLARETYYEQYF,TGTGCCAGCAGCCTCGCCCGGGAGACCTACTACGAGCAGTACTTC
few,TRBV5-1,16,TRBJ1-2,TRBD1,CASSPGQGAPGYGYTF,TGCGCCAGCAGCCCGGGACAGGGGGCGCCTGGCTATGGCTACACCTTC
.,TRBV5-4,16,TRBJ2-1,TRBD2,CASRTFRGSTDNEQFF,TGTGCCAGCAGAACCTTTCGCGGGAGTACGGACAATGAGCAGTTCTTC
.,TRBV30,13,TRBJ2-5,.,CAWSRDSGETQYF,TGTGCCTGGAGTCGGGACTCCGGGGAGACCCAGTACTTC
.,TRBV5-4,16,TRBJ2-1,TRBD2,CASSPRLAGGYNEQFF,TGTGCCAGCAGCCCTAGACTAGCGGGAGGATACAATGAGCAGTTCTTC
.,TRBV14,15,TRBJ2-7,.,CASSQDPRLPYEQYF,TGTGCCAGCAGCCAAGATCCGCGACTGCCCTACGAGCAGTACTTC
.,TRBV7-9,16,TRBJ2-2,TRBD2,CASSLDGGALTGELFF,TGTGCCAGCAGCTTAGACGGGGGGGCCTTGACCGGGGAGCTGTTTTTT
.,TRBV18,14,TRBJ1-1,.,CASSGGTVNTEAFF,TGTGCCAGCTCTGGGGGGACCGTGAACACTGAAGCTTTCTTT
.,TRBV7-9,17,TRBJ2-2,TRBD2,CASSLVSGLAGSGELFF,TGTGCCAGCAGCTTAGTCTCGGGACTAGCGGGGTCCGGGGAGCTGTTTTTT
few,TRBV6-5,12,TRBJ1-2,.,CASRGANYGYTF,TGTGCCAGCAGAGGTGCAAACTATGGCTACACCTTC
.,TRBV6-5,11,TRBJ2-1,.,CASSPGHEQFF,TGTGCCAGCAGTCCCGGGCATGAGCAGTTCTTC
.,TRBV29-1,15,TRBJ1-1,TRBD1,CSAGQASHMNTEAFF,TGCAGCGCCGGACAGGCCTCACACATGAACACTGAAGCTTTCTTT
.,TRBV11-1,16,TRBJ2-3,.,CASSLGAGSGEDTQYF,TGTGCCAGCAGCTTAGGTGCGGGATCAGGAGAAGATACGCAGTATTTT
.,TRBV28,15,TRBJ1-1,.,CASSLSGTQNTEAFF,TGTGCCAGCAGTTTGTCCGGGACACAGAACACTGAAGCTTTCTTT
.,TRBV7-9,13,TRBJ1-1,.,CASSLAWNTEAFF,TGTGCCAGCAGCTTAGCCTGGAACACTGAAGCTTTCTTT
.,TRBV28,12,TRBJ1-2,.,CASSPSGYGYTF,TGTGCCAGCAGTCCATCTGGCTATGGCTACACCTTC
.,TRBV19,15,TRBJ2-1,.,CASTPPGGRHNEQFF,TGTGCCAGTACCCCCCCGGGGGGCCGCCACAATGAGCAGTTCTTC
.,TRBV18,16,TRBJ2-2,.,CASSSLPAANTGELFF,TGTGCCAGCTCCTCGCTACCAGCGGCGAACACCGGGGAGCTGTTTTTT
.,TRBV30,15,TRBJ2-2,.,CAWSFRGALARELFF,TGTGCCTGGAGTTTTCGGGGGGCTCTTGCCAGGGAGCTGTTTTTT
.,TRBV6-1,12,TRBJ2-3,.,CASSHEGGTQYF,TGTGCCAGCAGCCACGAGGGGGGTACGCAGTATTTT
.,TRBV7-6,16,TRBJ2-5,.,CASSLFGTSLQETQYF,TGTGCCAGCAGCTTATTTGGGACTTCCCTCCAAGAGACCCAGTACTTC
.,TRBV6-5,13,TRBJ2-3,.,CASSYSRLDTQYF,TGTGCCAGCAGTTACTCAAGGCTGGATACGCAGTATTTT
.,TRBV6-5,13,TRBJ1-2,.,CASRSRDGHGYTF,TGTGCCAGCCGCAGCCGGGACGGCCATGGCTACACCTTC
.,TRBV7-2,12,TRBJ2-7,.,CASSFSLYEQYF,TGTGCCAGCAGCTTCAGTCTGTACGAGCAGTACTTC
.,TRBV5-4,15,TRBJ2-7,.,CASSLDLASSYEQYF,TGTGCCAGCAGCTTGGACCTAGCGAGCTCCTACGAGCAGTACTTC
.,TRBV7-2,14,TRBJ2-5,TRBD1,CASRWDSYQETQYF,TGTGCCAGCAGATGGGACAGCTACCAAGAGACCCAGTACTTC
.,TRBV6-5,13,TRBJ1-1,.,CASIGQMNTEAFF,TGTGCCAGCATCGGGCAGATGAACACTGAAGCTTTCTTT
.,TRBV2,16,TRBJ2-2,.,CASRTTSTRNTGELFF,TGTGCCAGCAGGACAACAAGTACTCGGAACACCGGGGAGCTGTTTTTT
.,TRBV19,13,TRBJ1-5,TRBD1,CASSSQGEQPQHF,TGTGCCAGTAGTTCCCAGGGGGAGCAGCCCCAGCATTTT
.,TRBV27,13,TRBJ1-2,.,CASSLDGSYGYTF,TGTGCCAGCAGTTTAGACGGCTCCTATGGCTACACCTTC
.,TRBV29-1,18,TRBJ2-7,.,CSVDIQGQKAGRTYEQYF,TGCAGCGTTGATATACAAGGACAGAAAGCGGGAAGGACTTACGAGCAGTACTTC
.,TRBV5-1,14,TRBJ1-2,TRBD1,CASTPGQYFAGYTF,TGCGCCAGCACCCCGGGACAGTACTTCGCTGGCTACACCTTC
.,TRBV7-2,15,TRBJ1-1,.,CASSPPRGMNTEAFF,TGTGCCAGCAGCCCCCCCAGGGGTATGAACACTGAAGCTTTCTTT
few,TRBV11-3,15,TRBJ2-5,TRBD1,CASSPRTGSQETQYF,TGTGCCAGCAGCCCTCGGACAGGGTCTCAAGAGACCCAGTACTTC
.,TRBV4-1,17,TRBJ2-1,TRBD2,CASSRGGLAGIYNEQFF,TGCGCCAGCAGCCGAGGGGGACTAGCGGGGATCTACAATGAGCAGTTCTTC
.,TRBV19,16,TRBJ1-2,TRBD1,CASSIAPGQGYYGYTF,TGTGCCAGTAGTATAGCGCCGGGACAGGGTTACTATGGCTACACCTTC
.,TRBV7-2,12,TRBJ1-4,.,CASSFSQEKLFF,TGTGCCAGCAGCTTCAGCCAAGAAAAACTGTTTTTT
.,TRBV6-5,15,TRBJ1-2,.,CASSPTGGANYGYTF,TGTGCCAGCAGCCCAACCGGTGGGGCTAACTATGGCTACACCTTC
.,TRBV4-1,17,TRBJ2-6,.,CASTPEAFRSGANVLTF,TGCGCCAGCACCCCAGAAGCATTTCGCTCTGGGGCCAACGTCCTGACTTTC
.,TRBV5-4,14,TRBJ1-2,.,CASSSKRGNYGYTF,TGTGCCAGCAGCTCCAAACGGGGTAACTATGGCTACACCTTC
.,TRBV7-2,13,TRBJ1-2,.,CASSLVGARGYTF,TGTGCCAGCAGCTTGGTGGGGGCGCGGGGCTACACCTTC